These 13 T cell receptor beta chains were sequenced from one sample in a study of blood T cell repertoires in COVID-19. The data were produced by immunoSEQ multiplex PCR, yet TCRdb's version contains in-frame clones alone and is incomplete. The sample shows 200,000 to 250,000 clones, nearly 90% of them seen only once. Sequencing was performed on PBMCs or T cells enriched from blood (not recorded which). The receptors were sampled from a man aged 25-45 years who had been exposed to COVID-19.

The chain combines TRBV4-3 with TRBJ1-2; 8 bases fit TRBD1. CDR3 length equals 15 residues. J lost 3 bases, V lost 4 bases, and 7 bases had no gene match. The germline V gene has CDR1 LGHNA and CDR2 YSLEER. The DNA for the CDR3 is TGCGCCAGCAGCCTAAGGGGACAGGCATACTATGGCTACACCTTC. Protein sequence: CASSLRGQAYYGYTF.

V and J are TRBV2 and TRBJ1-2; D gene unclear. The CDR3 is 13 amino acids. The V end lost 5 bases, the J end lost 3 bases, and 10 bases lay between the germline ends. Germline assignment: CDR1 SNHLY and CDR2 FYNNEI. The CDR3 region is CASSSDWDYGYTF. The CDR3 region has the DNA TGTGCCAGCAGTTCAGACTGGGACTATGGCTACACCTTC. Variable domain in full (rest from reference TRBV2 and TRBJ1-2): EPEVTQTPSHQVTQMGQEVILRCVPISNHLYFYWYRQILGQKVEFLVSFYNNEISEKSEIFDDQFSVERPDGSNFTLKIRSTKLEDSAMYFCASSSDWDYGYTFGSGTRLTVV.

The gene calls are TRBV2 and TRBJ2-5; D is perhaps TRBD1 (6 bases). Germline V gene lookup returns CDR1 SNHLY and CDR2 FYNNEI. Deletions cut 7 bases from V and 5 bases from J, with 20 bases between. This CDR3 has 15 amino acids. The CDR3 region has the DNA TGTGCCAGCAATCTTAACAGGGTGATTGGGGAGACCCAGTACTTC. Encoded protein: CASNLNRVIGETQYF. Full variable domain (rest looked up from reference TRBV2 and TRBJ2-5): EPEVTQTPSHQVTQMGQEVILRCVPISNHLYFYWYRQILGQKVEFLVSFYNNEISEKSEIFDDQFSVERPDGSNFTLKIRSTKLEDSAMYFCASNLNRVIGETQYFGPGTRLLVL.

This clone was counted between two and nine times. V gene TRBV5-1 combines with J gene TRBJ1-5, with TRBD1 matching 11 bases. Germline CDR1 SGHRS, CDR2 YFSETQ. The CDR3 covers 15 residues. J was trimmed by 6 bases and V by 4 bases; bases with no gene match: 6. CDR3 bases: TGCGCCAGCAGCCTTGGGACAGGGGGTAGTCAGCCCCAGCATTTT. Its translation: CASSLGTGGSQPQHF. Variable domain in full (rest from reference TRBV5-1 and TRBJ1-5): KAGVTQTPRYLIKTRGQQVTLSCSPISGHRSVSWYQQTPGQGLQFLFEYFSETQRNKGNFPGRFSGRQFSNSRSEMNVSTLELGDSALYLCASSLGTGGSQPQHFGDGTRLSIL.

DNA for the CDR3: TGTGCCAGCAGTTATCTACCGGCAGGCCGTAATGAAAAACTGTTTTTT. Translated, it gives CASSYLPAGRNEKLFF. The V call is TRBV6-5, the J call TRBJ1-4; D is unclear. Germline-derived CDR1 and CDR2 are MNHEY and SVGAGI. The CDR3 has 16 amino acids. Trimming left V 3 bases short and J 4 bases short, with 15 bases between.

The chain carries TRBV4-3 and TRBJ2-5; 13 bases align to TRBD2. Germline-derived CDR1 and CDR2 are LGHNA and YSLEER. There are 16 residues in the CDR3. J lost 2 bases, V lost 0 bases, and 0 bases had no gene match. CDR3: CASSQEGLAGQETQYF. The CDR3 DNA reads TGCGCCAGCAGCCAAGAGGGACTAGCGGGGCAAGAGACCCAGTACTTC.

This clone was recorded once. This same CDR3 is encoded by further DNA sequences in the sample. V gene TRBV5-1 combines with J gene TRBJ2-5, with 12 positions matching TRBD2. The trim removed 4 bases at V and 1 base at J, leaving 2 bases unmatched. In germline, CDR1 is SGHRS, CDR2 YFSETQ. The CDR3 loop spans 15 amino acids. In nucleotides, the CDR3 is TGCGCCAGCAGCCCGGGACTAGCGGGCCAAGAGACCCAGTACTTC. As protein: CASSPGLAGQETQYF.

This clone was found many times. J is TRBJ2-7 and V is TRBV5-1; 13 bases are a match to TRBD2. This CDR3 has 15 residues. The ends lost 4 bases at V and 5 bases at J; junction bases unmatched: 6. Germline values: CDR1 SGHRS, CDR2 YFSETQ. DNA for the CDR3: TGCGCCAGCAGCCCACTAGCGGGGGGGCCCAACGAGCAGTACTTC. Translating gives CASSPLAGGPNEQYF.

V gene TRBV23-1 combines with J gene TRBJ1-6; 9 bases line up with TRBD1. TRBV23-1 has ORF status, its function being uncertain. The J segment lost 8 bases and the V segment lost 3 bases, leaving 29 bases of the junction unmatched. The CDR3 is made up of 23 amino acids. The CDR3 coding sequence is TGCGCCAGCAGTCATCAATCGCCGGGATCGGGGGACAGGGAGGAAGAAATTCATTCACCCCTCCACTTT. This codes for CASSHQSPGSGDREEEIHSPLHF.

This clone has a single count. The genes are TRBV4-2 and TRBJ1-5, with 8 bases lining up with TRBD1. CDR1 is LGHNA, CDR2 YNFKEQ, per germline. The CDR3 covers 16 residues. The junction had 5 bases not matched to a gene; V was cut back by 0 bases and J by 4 bases. As DNA, the CDR3 is TGTGCCAGCAGCCAAGACCCCGACAGGGGAAATCAGCCCCAGCATTTT. The encoded protein is CASSQDPDRGNQPQHF.

CDR3 sequence: CATLGAGLSYTF. In DNA, the CDR3 is TGTGCCACCCTGGGGGCAGGACTTAGTTACACCTTC. V and J are TRBV19 and TRBJ1-2, with D maybe TRBD1 (6 bases). The germline V gene has CDR1 LNHDA and CDR2 SQIVND (reference sequence). Trimming removed 10 bases at V and 11 bases at J, with 20 bases between. CDR3 length equals 12 residues.

This chain joins TRBV10-3 and TRBJ2-2; 7 nucleotides match TRBD1. The length of the CDR3 is 17 residues. Unmatched junction bases numbered 9, after V lost 0 bases and J lost 5 bases. Per germline, CDR1 ENHRY and CDR2 SYGVKD. The CDR3 sequence: CAISESGLGGSTGELFF. Written as DNA, the CDR3 is TGTGCCATCAGTGAGTCTGGGCTAGGGGGCTCGACCGGGGAGCTGTTTTTT.

In its sample, this clone was seen once. The chain links TRBV7-5 to TRBJ1-2; the listed D gene, TRBD1, was not tested against the DNA. TRBV7-5 is labeled a pseudogene. This CDR3 region has 13 residues. CDR3 amino acids: CVRSFGTALGYTF. DNA of the CDR3: TGTGTCAGAAGCTTTGGCACAGCCCTCGGCTACACCTTC.